Only a few counts were recorded for the clone carrying this T cell receptor (beta chain). Antigen specificity is unknown. This sample stems from a study of cytomegalovirus exposure and HLA in healthy donors. Study-level findings and limits: A prior analysis recorded that most TCR beta V segments were productive about 87% or about 30% of the time. The study flagged about 150 TCR beta chains as cytomegalovirus-associated. Fewer N-insertions (relative to the approximately 700-donor mean) were reportedly seen in an Asian-associated ancestry cluster in a later analysis.

The PCR was carried out with 60 Vbeta primers and 13 Jbeta primers. Data came from immunoSEQ multiplex PCR; TCRdb stores just in-frame clones and leaves some out. Of about 97,000 clones listed, around 85% were seen once; the top ten hold about 4.8%. This TCR was sampled from a man aged 40-49 years in good health and CMV-seropositive. Material for sequencing was PBMCs.

The CDR3 DNA reads TGTGCCAGCAGTTTATCCAGGGTGGGGAACACTGAAGCTTTCTTT. This translates into CASSLSRVGNTEAFF. The chain links TRBV27 to TRBJ1-1; D might be TRBD1 (5 bases). The ends were cut back, 0 bases at V and 1 base at J, with 9 bases in the middle. This CDR3 contains 15 residues. Per germline, CDR1 MNHEY and CDR2 SMNVEV (reference sequence).